The rows below give T cell receptor beta chains drawn from one sample of a study of T cell responses to AZD1222 COVID-19 vaccine. Clones were sequenced by immunoSEQ multiplex PCR, and TCRdb holds only the in-frame ones, with some missing. The top ten hold under 5.5% of the sample, which has more than 95,000 clones, about 90% seen once. Sequencing was performed on peripheral blood, taken on day 0 of AZD1222 vaccination. The receptors derive from an adult in good health. CDR3s include the opening cysteine and the closing phenylalanine or tryptophan. The D gene is left open where the match is weak. The listing skips clone size in some rows; elsewhere it reads once, few, many or a size class.

D gene: NA; clone size: NA; V gene: TRBV7-3; J gene: TRBJ1-6; CDR3 DNA: TGTGCCAGCGCCAGGGTCCTAGGGCCCCTCCACTTT; CDR3 protein: CASARVLGPLHF
D gene: NA; clone size: NA; V gene: TRBV19; J gene: TRBJ2-1; CDR3 DNA: TGTGCCAGTAGTATGGGACCTGATTCATTTGAGCAGTTCTTC; CDR3 protein: CASSMGPDSFEQFF
D gene: NA; clone size: NA; V gene: TRBV7-9; J gene: TRBJ1-3; CDR3 DNA: TGTGCCAGCAGCCCCGGAGGGGACCGCTCTGGAAACACCATATATTTT; CDR3 protein: CASSPGGDRSGNTIYF
D gene: NA; clone size: NA; V gene: TRBV4-1; J gene: TRBJ1-5; CDR3 DNA: TGCGCCAGCAGCCAAGACTTCCAGGCAGCTTATAGCAATCAGCCCCAGCATTTT; CDR3 protein: CASSQDFQAAYSNQPQHF
D gene: NA; clone size: NA; V gene: TRBV6-2/TRBV6-3; J gene: TRBJ1-2; CDR3 DNA: TGTGCCAGCAGTTACAGGTACAGGGCCGGAGGCTACACCTTC; CDR3 protein: CASSYRYRAGGYTF
D gene: NA; clone size: NA; V gene: TRBV11-2; J gene: TRBJ1-1; CDR3 DNA: TGTGCCAGCAGGTCGGCAGGGGTTCCGTACACTGAAGCTTTCTTT; CDR3 protein: CASRSAGVPYTEAFF
D gene: NA; clone size: NA; V gene: TRBV6-5; J gene: TRBJ1-1; CDR3 DNA: TGTGCCAGCGGGGTAATGATCCGGCCCACTGAAGCTTTCTTT; CDR3 protein: CASGVMIRPTEAFF
D gene: TRBD1; clone size: NA; V gene: TRBV5-8; J gene: TRBJ2-5; CDR3 DNA: TGTGCCAGCAGCTGGGACAGGCAAGAGACCCAGTACTTC; CDR3 protein: CASSWDRQETQYF
D gene: NA; clone size: NA; V gene: TRBV6-2/TRBV6-3; J gene: TRBJ1-2; CDR3 DNA: TGTGCCAGCAGTTACTCGAATTCGAGACTCGGCTACACCTTC; CDR3 protein: CASSYSNSRLGYTF
D gene: TRBD2; clone size: NA; V gene: TRBV7-3; J gene: TRBJ2-2; CDR3 DNA: TGTGCCAGCAGCTTAAATAGCGGGGGGCCAACCGGGGAGCTGTTTTTT; CDR3 protein: CASSLNSGGPTGELFF
D gene: NA; clone size: NA; V gene: TRBV7-9; J gene: TRBJ2-5; CDR3 DNA: TGTGCCAGCAGCGACGGACAGCCAGGGGAGACCCAGTACTTC; CDR3 protein: CASSDGQPGETQYF
D gene: NA; clone size: NA; V gene: TRBV5-4; J gene: TRBJ2-5; CDR3 DNA: TGTGCCAGCAGCTCCGCTAGCGGACCCACAGGGGAGACCCAGTACTTC; CDR3 protein: CASSSASGPTGETQYF
D gene: NA; clone size: NA; V gene: TRBV6-5; J gene: TRBJ1-1; CDR3 DNA: TGTGCCAGCAAAAAACGGGAAAACACTGAAGCTTTCTTT; CDR3 protein: CASKKRENTEAFF
D gene: TRBD1; clone size: once; V gene: TRBV6-5; J gene: TRBJ1-2; CDR3 DNA: TGTGCCAGCAGACGGGACAGGGGGCAAGGCTACACCTTC; CDR3 protein: CASRRDRGQGYTF
D gene: NA; clone size: NA; V gene: TRBV7-9; J gene: TRBJ2-7; CDR3 DNA: TGTGCCAGCAGCTTAGCCGGATTTAGCTACGAGCAGTACTTC; CDR3 protein: CASSLAGFSYEQYF
D gene: NA; clone size: once; V gene: TRBV4-1; J gene: TRBJ1-6; CDR3 DNA: TGCGCCAGCAGCCAAGATATGGGTTCACCCCTCCACTTT; CDR3 protein: CASSQDMGSPLHF
D gene: NA; clone size: NA; V gene: TRBV7-3; J gene: TRBJ2-3; CDR3 DNA: TGTGCCAGCAGCGCCTCATGGGGGACAGATACGCAGTATTTT; CDR3 protein: CASSASWGTDTQYF
D gene: NA; clone size: NA; V gene: TRBV4-1; J gene: TRBJ1-1; CDR3 DNA: TGCGCCAGCAGCCAAGTTGGACTCCAGAACACTGAAGCTTTCTTT; CDR3 protein: CASSQVGLQNTEAFF
D gene: NA; clone size: NA; V gene: TRBV7-8; J gene: TRBJ2-7; CDR3 DNA: TGTGCCAGCAGCCCCAGGGGGGACGAGCAGTACTTC; CDR3 protein: CASSPRGDEQYF
D gene: NA; clone size: NA; V gene: TRBV29-1; J gene: TRBJ1-1; CDR3 DNA: TGCAGCGTTGGCGGAACTGAAGCTTTCTTT; CDR3 protein: CSVGGTEAFF
D gene: NA; clone size: once; V gene: TRBV7-6; J gene: TRBJ2-2; CDR3 DNA: TGTGCCAGCAGCGCTCAAGGGGCCGGGGAGCTGTTTTTT; CDR3 protein: CASSAQGAGELFF
D gene: NA; clone size: NA; V gene: TRBV27; J gene: TRBJ2-7; CDR3 DNA: TGTGCCAGCAGTCCTCAGGGAATTCCCTCCTACGAGCAGTACTTC; CDR3 protein: CASSPQGIPSYEQYF
D gene: NA; clone size: NA; V gene: TRBV6-2/TRBV6-3; J gene: TRBJ2-7; CDR3 DNA: TGTGCCAGCAGTTATGGGCAGGGTGGCAACGAGCAGTACTTC; CDR3 protein: CASSYGQGGNEQYF
D gene: TRBD1; clone size: NA; V gene: TRBV6-5; J gene: TRBJ1-6; CDR3 DNA: TGTGCCAGCAGCGCCGGGACAGGGAGTTCACCCCTCCACTTT; CDR3 protein: CASSAGTGSSPLHF
D gene: TRBD1; clone size: once; V gene: TRBV2; J gene: TRBJ1-2; CDR3 DNA: TGTGCCAGCAGTGAATTGGGGACAGGCGGTGGCTACACCTTC; CDR3 protein: CASSELGTGGGYTF
D gene: NA; clone size: NA; V gene: TRBV27; J gene: TRBJ2-1; CDR3 DNA: TGTGCCAGCCAGACCTACAATGAGCAGTTCTTC; CDR3 protein: CASQTYNEQFF
D gene: NA; clone size: NA; V gene: TRBV7-2; J gene: TRBJ2-2; CDR3 DNA: TGTGCCAGCAGCCCGAGGACGGCGAACACCGGGGAGCTGTTTTTT; CDR3 protein: CASSPRTANTGELFF
D gene: NA; clone size: once; V gene: TRBV5-4; J gene: TRBJ1-1; CDR3 DNA: TGTGCCAGCAGCTTAGGTCTTTACACTGAAGCTTTCTTT; CDR3 protein: CASSLGLYTEAFF
D gene: TRBD2; clone size: NA; V gene: TRBV5-4; J gene: TRBJ2-1; CDR3 DNA: TGTGCCAGCAGCTTGACTAGCGGGGGGGTCACTGAGCAGTTCTTC; CDR3 protein: CASSLTSGGVTEQFF
D gene: NA; clone size: NA; V gene: TRBV7-8; J gene: TRBJ1-4; CDR3 DNA: TGTGCCAGCAGCTTTAAACAGGATGAAAAACTGTTTTTT; CDR3 protein: CASSFKQDEKLFF
D gene: NA; clone size: once; V gene: TRBV5-1; J gene: TRBJ1-2; CDR3 DNA: TGCGCCAGCAGCTCCGGACAGCCCCCAAACTATGGCTACACCTTC; CDR3 protein: CASSSGQPPNYGYTF
D gene: NA; clone size: NA; V gene: TRBV7-9; J gene: TRBJ1-2; CDR3 DNA: TGTGCCAGCAGCTTCCAGAGGGACATAACACTTAACTATGGCTACACCTTC; CDR3 protein: CASSFQRDITLNYGYTF
D gene: TRBD2; clone size: NA; V gene: TRBV7-7; J gene: TRBJ2-2; CDR3 DNA: TGTGCTAGCAGAGAGGGAGCGGGGGACACCGGGGAGCTGTTTTTT; CDR3 protein: CASREGAGDTGELFF
D gene: NA; clone size: NA; V gene: TRBV7-8; J gene: TRBJ1-1; CDR3 DNA: TGTGCCAGCAGCAAAACAGGGTGGGGATCCGCTGAAGCTTTCTTT; CDR3 protein: CASSKTGWGSAEAFF
D gene: TRBD1; clone size: NA; V gene: TRBV9; J gene: TRBJ1-4; CDR3 DNA: TGTGCCAGCAGCGCAGGGACAGGGTGGACCGAAAAACTGTTTTTT; CDR3 protein: CASSAGTGWTEKLFF
D gene: NA; clone size: NA; V gene: TRBV30; J gene: TRBJ1-5; CDR3 DNA: TGTGCCTGGACGCCTGCGGCGGGGGGCAATCAGCCCCAGCATTTT; CDR3 protein: CAWTPAAGGNQPQHF
D gene: TRBD1; clone size: NA; V gene: TRBV5-1; J gene: TRBJ2-1; CDR3 DNA: TGCGCCAGCAGCTTGGAGGGACAGGGCTCCTACAATGAGCAGTTCTTC; CDR3 protein: CASSLEGQGSYNEQFF
D gene: NA; clone size: NA; V gene: TRBV15; J gene: TRBJ1-3; CDR3 DNA: TGTGCCACCAGTCCGAGCTACGACGGAAACACCATATATTTT; CDR3 protein: CATSPSYDGNTIYF
D gene: NA; clone size: NA; V gene: TRBV7-9; J gene: TRBJ1-6; CDR3 DNA: TGTGCCAGCAGCTTAGAGGGGAATTCACCCCTCCACTTT; CDR3 protein: CASSLEGNSPLHF
D gene: TRBD2; clone size: NA; V gene: TRBV19; J gene: TRBJ2-4; CDR3 DNA: TGTGCCAGTAGTATAGATCGGGATAGCGGGTCTTATCTAGCCAAAAACATTCAGTACTTC; CDR3 protein: CASSIDRDSGSYLAKNIQYF
D gene: NA; clone size: NA; V gene: TRBV2; J gene: TRBJ2-2; CDR3 DNA: TGTGCCAGCAGTGGTGAGGGGATCGGGGAGCTGTTTTTT; CDR3 protein: CASSGEGIGELFF
D gene: NA; clone size: NA; V gene: TRBV6-1; J gene: TRBJ2-3; CDR3 DNA: TGTGCCAGCAGTGAAGGGGTGGGATCCACAGATACGCAGTATTTT; CDR3 protein: CASSEGVGSTDTQYF
D gene: TRBD1; clone size: NA; V gene: TRBV15; J gene: TRBJ1-3; CDR3 DNA: TGTGCCACCAGCAGGCCACAGGGGGCTTTGAACACCATATATTTT; CDR3 protein: CATSRPQGALNTIYF
D gene: TRBD1; clone size: NA; V gene: TRBV25-1; J gene: TRBJ2-7; CDR3 DNA: TGTGCCAGCAGTAAGACAGGGGGGCCCTACGAGCAGTACTTC; CDR3 protein: CASSKTGGPYEQYF
D gene: NA; clone size: NA; V gene: TRBV5-1; J gene: TRBJ1-5; CDR3 DNA: TGCGCCAGCAGCTTGGATAGGAATCAGCCCCAGCATTTT; CDR3 protein: CASSLDRNQPQHF
D gene: NA; clone size: NA; V gene: TRBV7-8; J gene: TRBJ1-3; CDR3 DNA: TGTGCCAGCAGCCCCCAGCGGGGGAGCCCCCCTGGCACCATATATTTT; CDR3 protein: CASSPQRGSPPGTIYF
D gene: NA; clone size: NA; V gene: TRBV5-5; J gene: TRBJ2-7; CDR3 DNA: TGTGCCAGCAGCTTTAGGGGATTCACCAGGGGAGCGGCCTACGAGCAGTACTTC; CDR3 protein: CASSFRGFTRGAAYEQYF
D gene: NA; clone size: NA; V gene: TRBV7-8; J gene: TRBJ1-1; CDR3 DNA: TGTGCCAGCAGCTTACGGGCGGGGGCGCTTCGCATGAACACTGAAGCTTTCTTT; CDR3 protein: CASSLRAGALRMNTEAFF
D gene: TRBD1; clone size: once; V gene: TRBV5-1; J gene: TRBJ1-1; CDR3 DNA: TGCGCCAGCACCCCCGACCTCGGACAGGGGGACACTGAAGCTTTCTTT; CDR3 protein: CASTPDLGQGDTEAFF
D gene: TRBD2; clone size: few; V gene: TRBV2; J gene: TRBJ2-1; CDR3 DNA: TGTGCCAGCAGAAAAAGCGGGGGGGCGTCTTACAATGAGCAGTTCTTC; CDR3 protein: CASRKSGGASYNEQFF
D gene: NA; clone size: NA; V gene: TRBV24-1; J gene: TRBJ1-1; CDR3 DNA: TGTGCCACCAGTGACCACAGGGATGAAGCTTTCTTT; CDR3 protein: CATSDHRDEAFF
D gene: NA; clone size: NA; V gene: TRBV19; J gene: TRBJ1-5; CDR3 DNA: TGTGCCAGTAGTACGTCAATAGAAGGTGGCCAGCCCCAGCATTTT; CDR3 protein: CASSTSIEGGQPQHF
D gene: TRBD2; clone size: NA; V gene: TRBV6-1; J gene: TRBJ2-5; CDR3 DNA: TGTGCCAGCAGTGAAGGCACGGGACTAGCGGGGGGTAGAGAGACCCAGTACTTC; CDR3 protein: CASSEGTGLAGGRETQYF